This note documents a single T cell receptor (beta chain) sequence. The antigen remains unidentified. The data were obtained in a study of CD8 T cells in ankylosing spondylitis. Study outcomes and limitations: Matched ankylosing spondylitis synovial fluid reportedly showed significant enrichment of disease-linked clones. Disease-linked clones had a CD8+ phenotype and relatively low frequency in peripheral blood. What seemed typical of ankylosing spondylitis blood was a TCR beta motif built from 8 or 9 highly homologous variants.

This CDR3 comprises 14 residues. The V and J ends lost 1 base and 5 bases, in that order; junction bases with no gene match: 3. Per the germline V gene, CDR1 is GTSNPN and CDR2 is SVGIG (reference sequence). Each TCR beta library was made by quantitative 5'-RACE that incorporated molecular barcodes. Each CDR3 protein gets one entry after TCRdb re-called the 5' RACE reads with MiXCR. The sample has under 450,000 distinct CDR3 sequences, roughly 22% seen once; the top ten hold about an eighth. Sequencing input: blood, either unsorted or a sorted T cell fraction (not recorded which). The TCR comes from a male donor with ankylosing spondylitis or in good health (not recorded which). This sequence joins TRBV30 and TRBJ2-3; 10 bases are shared with TRBD1. The CDR3 DNA follows: TGTGCCTGGAGTGCCGGGACAGGGGTAGATACGCAGTATTTT. Translation: CAWSAGTGVDTQYF.